A single sample is the source of the 27 T cell receptor beta chains below, sequenced in a study of blood T cell repertoires in COVID-19. Here immunoSEQ multiplex PCR was the method, and the copy in TCRdb shows in-frame clones only, minus some. Found here are under 150,000 clones, 83% of them singletons; the top ten hold under 3%. Input material: peripheral blood. These receptors originate from a man aged 25-45 years with acute or convalescent COVID-19.

This clone has a single count. The CDR3 loop reads CASSIQGRETQYF. CDR3 sequence (DNA): TGTGCCAGTAGTATACAGGGTAGGGAGACCCAGTACTTC. This chain connects TRBV19 to TRBJ2-5, with D perhaps matching TRBD1 (5 bases). The germline V and J ends were trimmed by 2 bases and 5 bases, with 9 bases remaining between them. The CDR3 sequence is 13 residues long. Germline V gene data show CDR1 as LNHDA and CDR2 as SQIVND (reference sequence).

This chain connects TRBV13 to TRBJ2-7, with 7 bases that match TRBD1. Germline V CDR1 and CDR2: PRHDT, FYEKMQ (reference sequence). V lost 1 base, J lost 6 bases, and 21 bases stayed unmatched. The CDR3 runs 19 residues. CDR3: CASSLVGGQLITYPPEQYF. The CDR3 DNA is TGTGCCAGCAGCTTAGTAGGGGGACAGCTGATAACGTACCCCCCCGAGCAGTACTTC. Filled out from reference TRBV13 and TRBJ2-7, the complete variable domain reads AAGVIQSPRHLIKEKRETATLKCYPIPRHDTVYWYQQGPGQDPQFLISFYEKMQSDKGSIPDRFSAQQFSDYHSELNMSSLELGDSALYFCASSLVGGQLITYPPEQYFGPGTRLTVT.

This clone was observed a single time. This chain links TRBV19 with TRBJ2-3; 14 positions match TRBD2. The J segment lost 5 bases and the V segment lost 4 bases, leaving 8 bases of the junction unmatched. This CDR3 region has 17 residues. Germline CDR1 is LNHDA and CDR2 is SQIVND (reference sequence). DNA for the CDR3: TGTGCCAGTAGTAGGGGACTAGCGGGAGATGTTAGAGATACGCAGTATTTT. Its protein is CASSRGLAGDVRDTQYF.

This clone was counted only a few times. As DNA, the CDR3 is TGTGCCAGTAGTATAGGGACTAGCGGGGCTTACGAGCAGTACTTC. This codes for CASSIGTSGAYEQYF. The V gene is TRBV19, the J gene TRBJ2-7; 12 bases fit TRBD2. The V and J ends lost 1 base and 4 bases, in that order; junction bases with no gene match: 2. The CDR3 covers 15 residues. The germline CDR1 and CDR2 sequences are LNHDA and SQIVND (reference sequence).

The chain couples TRBV25-1 to TRBJ2-3, with a possible D match to TRBD1 (5 bases). The V end was cut by 10 bases, the J end by 6 bases, with 11 bases between. Germline CDR1 is MGHDK and CDR2 is SYGVNS. The CDR3 spans 11 residues. The CDR3 region has the DNA TGTGCCACGCAGGGTCCGGATACGCAGTATTTT. Its protein product is CATQGPDTQYF.

The gene calls are TRBV7-3 and TRBJ2-3, with D tentatively TRBD1 (5 bases). Germline assignment: CDR1 SGHTA and CDR2 FQGTGA. Trimming removed 5 bases from V and 0 bases from J, with 12 bases in between. The CDR3 totals 15 residues. The CDR3 is CASSPDSSSTDTQYF. The CDR3 DNA sequence: TGTGCCAGCAGCCCCGACAGTTCTAGCACAGATACGCAGTATTTT.

The chain employs TRBV4-1 and TRBJ1-1, with a possible D match to TRBD1 (5 bases). The germline V gene encodes CDR1 MGHRA and CDR2 YSYEKL. V was shortened by 2 bases and J by 0 bases, with 10 bases between the two germline ends. The CDR3 has 15 amino acids. The CDR3 nucleotides are TGCGCCAGCAGCCAATTACAGGATTTGAACACTGAAGCTTTCTTT. The encoded protein is CASSQLQDLNTEAFF.

Only a few counts were recorded for this clone. This chain connects TRBV19 to TRBJ2-3; 8 positions match TRBD1. J was trimmed by 6 bases and V by 1 base; bases with no gene match: 6. Looked up from germline, CDR1 is LNHDA and CDR2 is SQIVND (reference sequence). This CDR3 is built from 15 residues. Written as DNA, the CDR3 is TGTGCCAGTAGTATAGGGCAGGGGGCGATGGATACGCAGTATTTT. Amino acids: CASSIGQGAMDTQYF.

This clone was counted between two and nine times. This chain uses TRBV7-2 with TRBJ1-3; TRBD1 might be the D (5 bases). V was cut by 5 bases and J by 4 bases, with 12 bases left in between. The CDR3 spans 14 residues. CDR1 and CDR2 (germline): SGHTA, FQGNSA. The chain's CDR3 is CASSAQGPGNTIYF. DNA of the CDR3: TGTGCCAGCAGCGCTCAGGGCCCCGGAAACACCATATATTTT.

In its sample, this clone was seen once. V and J are TRBV11-2 and TRBJ1-2; D remains unclear. CDR3 length: 12 residues. Trimming shortened V by 3 bases and J by 8 bases, and 10 bases separated the two germline ends. From germline, CDR1 is SGHAT and CDR2 FQNNGV. The CDR3 DNA follows: TGTGCCAGCAGCTTCCAAGCCCTAGGCTACACCTTC. Protein sequence: CASSFQALGYTF.

The gene calls are TRBV4-3 and TRBJ2-3, with TRBD2 matching over 13 bases. The germline CDR1 and CDR2 sequences are LGHNA and YSLEER. This CDR3 is 17 amino acids long. Losses at the gene ends were 0 bases for V and 5 bases for J; bases not matched to a gene: 5. DNA of the CDR3: TGCGCCAGCAGCCAAGAACTAGCGGGGGGGTTTGTAGATACGCAGTATTTT. This encodes CASSQELAGGFVDTQYF.

The V and J genes are TRBV7-2 and TRBJ1-5; D gene uncertain. V lost 4 bases to trimming and J lost 7 bases, with 17 bases between them. CDR3 length: 15 amino acids. The germline V gene has CDR1 SGHTA and CDR2 FQGNSA. CDR3 residues: CASSSRRSVEQPQHF. The CDR3 bases are TGTGCCAGCAGCTCCCGGAGGTCGGTGGAGCAGCCCCAGCATTTT.

The V call is TRBV29-1, the J call TRBJ2-2, with unresolved D. Trimming removed 4 bases from V and 2 bases from J, with 8 bases in between. The germline V gene encodes CDR1 SQVTM and CDR2 ANQGSEA. There are 13 residues in the CDR3. The DNA of the CDR3 is TGCAGCGTTGTCTACCACAACACCGGGGAGCTGTTTTTT. This translates into CSVVYHNTGELFF.

The chain is built from TRBV4-1 and TRBJ1-2, with D perhaps TRBD1 (6 bases). Trimming cost V 2 bases and J 8 bases, with 15 bases left between them. Looked up from germline, CDR1 is MGHRA and CDR2 is YSYEKL. The CDR3 spans 14 residues. The CDR3 is CASSQTDRLEGYTF. In DNA, the CDR3 is TGCGCCAGCAGCCAAACCGACAGGCTGGAGGGCTACACCTTC.

This clone has a single count. V is TRBV29-1 and J is TRBJ2-1; 8 bases map to TRBD2. The trim removed 6 bases at V and 10 bases at J, leaving 17 bases unmatched. The CDR3 has 15 residues. From germline, CDR1 is SQVTM and CDR2 ANQGSEA. This CDR3 is CSVAPGLGVLGEQFF. The CDR3 DNA sequence: TGCAGCGTGGCACCGGGACTAGGGGTTTTGGGGGAGCAGTTCTTC.

The genes are TRBV19 and TRBJ1-1; 8 bases line up with TRBD1. CDR1 LNHDA and CDR2 SQIVND come from the germline V gene (reference sequence). The CDR3 has 15 residues. V shed 6 bases and J 5 bases; nucleotides not matched to a gene: 11. CDR3: CASSLARTGKTEAFF. CDR3 coding DNA: TGTGCCAGTAGCTTAGCCAGGACAGGGAAGACTGAAGCTTTCTTT.

The chain joins TRBV6-1 to TRBJ1-5; D possibly corresponds to TRBD1 (6 bases). Trimming shortened V by 3 bases and J by 1 base, and 10 bases separated the two germline ends. The CDR3 sequence is 15 residues long. Germline CDR1 MNHNS, CDR2 SASEGT. This CDR3 reads CASSEGAGSNQPQHF. CDR3 nucleotides: TGTGCCAGCAGTGAGGGGGCAGGCAGCAATCAGCCCCAGCATTTT.

V is TRBV5-1 and J is TRBJ2-3; TRBD2 matches at 8 bases. The CDR3 has 15 amino acids. Germline V gene sequence: CDR1 SGHRS, CDR2 YFSETQ. Trimming took 0 bases from V and 1 from J; bases not matched to a gene: 1. CDR3: CASSLGGLGTDTQYF. CDR3 nucleotide sequence: TGCGCCAGCAGCTTGGGGGGACTAGGCACAGATACGCAGTATTTT.

The CDR3, as DNA: TGTGCCAGCAGCTCAATCAGGGGGCCAACGAACACTGAAGCTTTCTTT. Protein: CASSSIRGPTNTEAFF. This sequence joins TRBV11-2 and TRBJ1-1, with 8 bases aligning to TRBD1. The germline gives CDR1 SGHAT, CDR2 FQNNGV. This CDR3 is 16 amino acids long. V was clipped by 4 bases and J by 1 base; unmatched bases: 8.

This sequence joins TRBV5-4 and TRBJ2-3; 10 positions match TRBD2. V dropped 3 bases and J dropped 0; count of bases not matched to a gene: 4. The CDR3 is 16 amino acids. CDR1 SGHNT and CDR2 YYREEE come from the germline V gene (reference sequence). As DNA, the CDR3 is TGTGCCAGCAGCTCCCCGACTAGCGGGAGCACAGATACGCAGTATTTT. This gives the protein CASSSPTSGSTDTQYF. Variable domain in full (rest from reference TRBV5-4 and TRBJ2-3): ETGVTQSPTHLIKTRGQQVTLRCSSQSGHNTVSWYQQALGQGPQFIFQYYREEENGRGNFPPRFSGLQFPNYSSELNVNALELDDSALYLCASSSPTSGSTDTQYFGPGTRLTVL.

The chain uses TRBV29-1 and TRBJ1-1, with 12 positions matching TRBD1. V dropped 6 bases and J dropped 4; count of bases not matched to a gene: 9. From germline, CDR1 is SQVTM and CDR2 ANQGSEA. The CDR3 sequence is 15 residues long. Here the CDR3 reads CSVTGTGGWSTEAFF. The CDR3 region has the DNA TGCAGCGTGACCGGGACAGGGGGCTGGAGCACTGAAGCTTTCTTT.

This rearrangement joins TRBV7-3 to TRBJ1-2; D is possibly TRBD1 (5 bases). This CDR3 has 14 residues. Germline CDR1 reads SGHTA; CDR2 reads FQGTGA. V was shortened by 4 bases and J by 2 bases, with 11 bases between the two germline ends. The CDR3 DNA reads TGTGCCAGCAGCTCCTCCGGGGGGAACTATGGCTACACCTTC. Its translation is CASSSSGGNYGYTF.

The rearrangement uses TRBV9 and TRBJ1-2, with a tentative D call TRBD1 (6 bases). The CDR3 has 16 amino acids. Germline V CDR1 and CDR2: SGDLS, YYNGEE. V lost 3 bases and J 2 bases, leaving 17 bases between the germline ends. CDR3 nucleotide sequence: TGTGCCAGCAGCGCCCACCTAACACAGGGAAACTATGGCTACACCTTC. This gives the protein CASSAHLTQGNYGYTF.

The CDR3 spells CSASPSGRASDTQYF. Written as DNA, the CDR3 is TGCAGTGCTAGTCCTAGCGGGAGGGCCTCAGATACGCAGTATTTT. V gene TRBV20-1 combines with J gene TRBJ2-3; 12 nucleotides align to TRBD2. Germline V gives CDR1 DFQATT, CDR2 SNEGSKA (reference sequence). Trimming removed 3 bases from V and 4 bases from J; junction bases left unmatched: 5. The CDR3 consists of 15 residues.

This clone was detected once. The rearrangement links TRBV18 to TRBJ2-3; 10 positions agree with TRBD2. V dropped 4 bases and J dropped 3; count of bases not matched to a gene: 4. Germline V gene lookup returns CDR1 KGHSH and CDR2 LQKENI. CDR3 size: 15 residues. The CDR3 DNA sequence: TGTGCCAGCTCACGTTCTAGCGGGAGTACAGATACGCAGTATTTT. The encoded protein is CASSRSSGSTDTQYF.

The V gene is TRBV19, the J gene TRBJ2-5, with D possibly TRBD1 on 6 matching bases. Trimming stripped 2 bases from V and 2 bases from J, with 12 bases between. Germline CDR1 reads LNHDA; CDR2 reads SQIVND (reference sequence). This CDR3 comprises 15 residues. The CDR3 spells CASSIRQGMQETQYF. CDR3 bases: TGTGCCAGTAGTATACGGCAGGGGATGCAAGAGACCCAGTACTTC.

J is TRBJ2-1 and V is TRBV6-4; possible D gene TRBD1, 6 bases. CDR1 and CDR2 from the germline V gene are MRHNA and SNTAGT. The CDR3 spans 13 residues. With 9 bases removed from V and 5 bases from J, the gap between germline ends came to 14 bases. This CDR3 is CARVQGAHNEQFF. CDR3 nucleotides: TGTGCCAGAGTACAGGGTGCCCACAATGAGCAGTTCTTC.